These T cell receptor beta chains were read from a single sample in a study of shared clonotypes between healthy human individuals. Assay: immunoSEQ multiplex PCR; the TCRdb copy retains only in-frame clones and omits some. Among roughly 2.5 million clones listed, about 92% were seen once. Source material: naive CD4+ T cells sorted from blood. These receptor sequences come from a man aged 18 to 29 in good health. CDR3s include the opening cysteine and the closing phenylalanine or tryptophan. Fields, in order: J gene, V gene, D gene, CDR3 protein, CDR3 DNA. D genes are given only for firm matches.

j_gene: TRBJ1-6; v_gene: TRBV11-2; d_gene: .; CDR3aa: CASSPTWNSPLHF; CDR3nt: TGTGCCAGCAGCCCCACGTGGAATTCACCCCTCCACTTT
j_gene: TRBJ2-3; v_gene: TRBV5-4; d_gene: .; CDR3aa: CASSLEAVDTQYF; CDR3nt: TGTGCCAGCAGCTTGGAGGCGGTAGATACGCAGTATTTT
j_gene: TRBJ2-7; v_gene: TRBV11-2; d_gene: .; CDR3aa: CASSLGPPPLYEQYF; CDR3nt: TGTGCCAGCAGCTTAGGGCCCCCTCCCCTCTACGAGCAGTACTTC
j_gene: TRBJ2-7; v_gene: TRBV11-2; d_gene: TRBD2; CDR3aa: CASSLDGRRGTEQYF; CDR3nt: TGTGCCAGCAGCTTAGACGGGAGGCGCGGGACTGAGCAGTACTTC
j_gene: TRBJ1-6; v_gene: TRBV5-1; d_gene: .; CDR3aa: CASSSKKMTGDNNSPLHF; CDR3nt: TGCGCCAGCAGCTCGAAGAAGATGACAGGCGACAATAATTCACCCCTCCACTTT
j_gene: TRBJ1-2; v_gene: TRBV5-1; d_gene: .; CDR3aa: CASSLDPSYGYTF; CDR3nt: TGCGCCAGCAGCTTGGATCCTTCCTATGGCTACACCTTC
j_gene: TRBJ2-7; v_gene: TRBV6-1; d_gene: .; CDR3aa: CASRYGQLSYEQYF; CDR3nt: TGTGCCAGCAGATATGGACAGCTCTCCTACGAGCAGTACTTC
j_gene: TRBJ1-4; v_gene: TRBV28; d_gene: .; CDR3aa: CASTSQGLANEKLFF; CDR3nt: TGTGCCAGCACCTCCCAGGGTTTGGCTAATGAAAAACTGTTTTTT
j_gene: TRBJ1-6; v_gene: TRBV18; d_gene: .; CDR3aa: CASSPDPGTLHF; CDR3nt: TGTGCCAGCTCACCTGACCCGGGCACCCTCCACTTT
j_gene: TRBJ2-3; v_gene: TRBV5-4; d_gene: TRBD2; CDR3aa: CASSLAGRGTDTQYF; CDR3nt: TGTGCCAGCAGCTTAGCGGGGAGGGGCACAGATACGCAGTATTTT
j_gene: TRBJ2-5; v_gene: TRBV5-4; d_gene: .; CDR3aa: CASSPFLGQGMETQYF; CDR3nt: TGTGCCAGCAGCCCATTTTTAGGGCAGGGAATGGAGACCCAGTACTTC
j_gene: TRBJ1-2; v_gene: TRBV6-5; d_gene: .; CDR3aa: CASSSDSTYGYTF; CDR3nt: TGTGCCAGCAGTTCGGACTCGACCTATGGCTACACCTTC